Only a few counts were recorded for the clone carrying this TCR beta chain. The record originates from a study of blood T cells in healthy people across ages. Combining a sample-barcoded 5' primer with a J-beta primer mix, a second PCR ran for roughly 7 to 12 cycles. From the 5' RACE reads, TCRdb called clonotypes with MiXCR, one entry per CDR3 protein. The sample shows 1.5 million to 2 million distinct CDR3 sequences, 49% of them seen only once. The V gene lost 6 bases and the J gene lost 3 bases, with 15 bases spanning the gap. The CDR3 loop spans 14 amino acids. Per germline, CDR1 ENHRY and CDR2 SYGVKD.

The source material was blood. This receptor was identified in a woman aged 40 to 49 in good health. V usage is TRBV10-3 and J usage is TRBJ2-7; TRBD1 is a possible D gene (6 bases). The CDR3 DNA sequence: TGTGCCATCAGCGACGCAGGGGTAGGCTACGAGCAGTACTTC. Protein product: CAISDAGVGYEQYF.